The 8 T cell receptor beta chains below come from one sample, sequenced in a study of preoperative IRX-2 immunotherapy in early breast cancer. TCRdb keeps only in-frame clones here, not all; method: immunoSEQ multiplex PCR. The sample carries 30,000 or so clones, about 90% recorded once. Indicated treatment: preoperative locoregional IRX-2 cytokine immunotherapy. Collection of the sample occurred from a patient treated with IRX-2 immunotherapy. These receptors came from a human donor with breast cancer.

The V gene is TRBV6-5, the J gene TRBJ2-7, with D unclear. The V gene lost 0 bases and the J gene lost 7 bases, with 7 bases spanning the gap. Germline V gene data show CDR1 as MNHEY and CDR2 as SVGAGI. The CDR3 length is 12 residues. The chain's CDR3 is CASSYSIGEQYF. CDR3 sequence (DNA): TGTGCCAGCAGTTACTCGATTGGGGAGCAGTACTTC.

The sample holds a few counts of this clone. The CDR3 nucleotides are TGTGCCAGCGGGGCTCGAGGTTCCGCGGATACGCAGTATTTT. Protein product: CASGARGSADTQYF. The rearrangement uses TRBV6-5 and TRBJ2-3; D might be TRBD1 (5 bases). V was pared by 8 bases and J by 6 bases, with 18 bases between. Germline-derived CDR1 and CDR2 are MNHEY and SVGAGI. The CDR3 is 14 residues long.

The rearrangement links TRBV6-5 to TRBJ1-2; D unresolved. The CDR3 covers 10 residues. V lost 10 bases and J 4 bases, leaving 7 bases between the germline ends. Germline V CDR1 and CDR2: MNHEY, SVGAGI. The DNA for the CDR3 is TGTGCCACCTTCGGCTATGGCTACACCTTC. Amino acids: CATFGYGYTF.

This clone was seen just once. The CDR3 spells CASSRSGGSSYEQYF. The CDR3 coding sequence is TGCGCCAGCAGTCGTAGCGGGGGGAGCTCCTACGAGCAGTACTTC. The gene calls are TRBV4-3 and TRBJ2-7; the match to TRBD2 covers 10 bases. This CDR3 spans 15 amino acids. J lost 0 bases, V lost 6 bases, and 5 bases had no gene match. Germline V CDR1 and CDR2: LGHNA, YSLEER.

Written as DNA, the CDR3 is TGTGCCAGCAGACCCGGGACCACCGGGGAGCTGTTTTTT. Translating it yields CASRPGTTGELFF. This chain links TRBV25-1 with TRBJ2-2; either TRBD1 or TRBD2 may fit D (5 bases each). The germline V gene encodes CDR1 MGHDK and CDR2 SYGVNS. This CDR3 has 13 amino acids. Trimming cost V 6 bases and J 4 bases, with 9 bases left between them.

V is TRBV15 and J is TRBJ1-1, with 7 bases identical to TRBD1. V dropped 5 bases and J dropped 11; count of bases not matched to a gene: 17. CDR3 length: 15 residues. The germline gives CDR1 LNHNV, CDR2 YYDKDF (reference sequence). In nucleotides, the CDR3 is TGTGCCACCAGCGGGTGGACAGGCCCGGGTGGTAGGGCTTTCTTT. It codes for CATSGWTGPGGRAFF.

The chain joins TRBV7-8 to TRBJ2-7; 10 bases fit TRBD2. With V trimmed by 5 bases and J by 3 bases, 7 bases remained unmatched. The CDR3 spans 15 residues. The germline V gene has CDR1 SGHVS and CDR2 FQNEAQ. CDR3 sequence (DNA): TGTGCCAGCAGCCCCCAACTAGCGGGGCTCTACGAGCAGTACTTC. Translated: CASSPQLAGLYEQYF.

The rearrangement joins TRBV2 to TRBJ2-5; a possible D gene is TRBD1 (6 bases). The CDR3 consists of 14 residues. The germline V and J ends were trimmed by 1 base and 5 bases, with 11 bases remaining between them. Germline V gene sequence: CDR1 SNHLY, CDR2 FYNNEI. The CDR3, as DNA: TGTGCCAGCAGTGAAGAACAGGGCCAGGAGACCCAGTACTTC. Protein product: CASSEEQGQETQYF.